This T cell receptor beta chain was recovered during a study of cytomegalovirus exposure and HLA in healthy donors. Study-level findings and limits: Productive rates of about 87% or about 30% were seen for most TCR beta V segments in an earlier analysis. An assumption of roughly uniform sequencing depth across donors underlay the presence/absence analyses.

This CDR3 has 20 residues. Per germline, CDR1 SGHVS and CDR2 FNYEAQ. V shed 2 bases, J shed 10 bases, and the junction held 23 bases outside the gene matches. The PCR had 60 Vbeta and 13 Jbeta primers. TCRdb's table, derived via immunoSEQ multiplex PCR, lists solely in-frame clones and lacks some. The sample records 120,000 to 150,000 clones, 73% being singletons. This clone was seen once. As yet, its antigen is unknown. The chain combines TRBV7-6 with TRBJ2-2, with 9 nucleotides matching TRBD1. The receptor was derived from a woman in her thirties or forties in good health and CMV-seronegative. Material for sequencing was PBMCs. CDR3 sequence: CASSLLEDSGTGLLTPELFF. CDR3 coding DNA: TGTGCCAGCAGCTTACTAGAAGATTCCGGGACAGGGTTACTTACACCGGAGCTGTTTTTT.